The 30 T cell receptor beta chains given below trace back to one sample, sequenced in a study of blood T cell repertoires in COVID-19. Clones were read by immunoSEQ multiplex PCR, and TCRdb kept only the in-frame ones, dropping some. This sample has about 300,000 clones, with 80% to 90% found just once. The sequencing sample was made of peripheral blood. The receptor set was obtained from a woman aged 50 to 60 with COVID-19, enrolled during active disease.

The chain recombines TRBV20-1 with TRBJ2-5; no definite D call. Germline V gene lookup returns CDR1 DFQATT and CDR2 SNEGSKA (reference sequence). The CDR3 length is 11 residues. The V and J ends lost 1 base and 5 bases respectively, with 5 bases between them. The CDR3 loop reads CSARARETQYF. Written as DNA, the CDR3 is TGCAGTGCTAGAGCACGGGAGACCCAGTACTTC.

The chain links TRBV11-2 to TRBJ2-1, with 9 positions matching TRBD2. The V gene end was trimmed by 1 base and the J gene end by 3 bases; junction bases not matched to a gene: 4. The V gene's germline CDR1 is SGHAT and CDR2 FQNNGV. This CDR3 region has 16 residues. CDR3 bases: TGTGCCAGCAGCTTAGGGGGACTAGCTAACTACAATGAGCAGTTCTTC. Protein product: CASSLGGLANYNEQFF.

The V call is TRBV7-2, the J call TRBJ2-1; 10 bases are a match to TRBD2. Germline CDR1 SGHTA, CDR2 FQGNSA. V lost 5 bases to trimming and J lost 4 bases; unmatched junction nucleotides: 5. The CDR3 is 15 amino acids. Written as DNA, the CDR3 is TGTGCCAGCAGCCCTCGACTAGCGGGTTACAATGAGCAGTTCTTC. It codes for CASSPRLAGYNEQFF.

The chain joins TRBV27 to TRBJ2-7, with a weak D call TRBD1 (6 bases). V was trimmed by 5 bases and J by 7 bases, leaving 12 bases between them. CDR1 and CDR2 from the germline V gene are MNHEY and SMNVEV (reference sequence). The CDR3 sequence is 12 residues long. The CDR3 coding sequence is TGTGCCAGCAGTACGGGTAGGGGGGAGCAGTACTTC. It is translated as CASSTGRGEQYF.

The rearrangement uses TRBV27 and TRBJ2-4; TRBD2 agrees at 11 bases. V was pared by 6 bases and J by 1 base, with 5 bases of the junction left unmatched. Germline values: CDR1 MNHEY, CDR2 SMNVEV (reference sequence). The CDR3 runs to 16 residues. In DNA form, the CDR3 reads TGTGCCAGCAGACCTAGCGGGAGGCTGGCCAAAAACATTCAGTACTTC. It specifies CASRPSGRLAKNIQYF.

The V call is TRBV24-1, the J call TRBJ2-1, with D maybe TRBD2 (6 bases). Germline CDR1 is KGHDR and CDR2 is SFDVKD. Trimming shortened V by 3 bases and J by 6 bases, and 14 bases separated the two germline ends. The CDR3 has 15 residues. For the CDR3, the DNA is TGTGCCACCAGTGATAGGGCGGGACGGGCCAATGAGCAGTTCTTC. Translating gives CATSDRAGRANEQFF.

This clone was recorded once. This chain connects TRBV24-1 to TRBJ2-2, with 10 bases matching TRBD1. Trimming took 4 bases from V and 2 from J; bases not matched to a gene: 6. CDR1 KGHDR and CDR2 SFDVKD come from the germline V gene. This CDR3 region has 17 residues. CDR3 nucleotide sequence: TGTGCCACCAGTGACCCGGACAGGGGGAGAAACACCGGGGAGCTGTTTTTT. It yields the protein CATSDPDRGRNTGELFF.

This sequence joins TRBV7-9 and TRBJ2-5, with unresolved D. Germline V gene sequence: CDR1 SEHNR, CDR2 FQNEAQ (reference sequence). CDR3 length equals 14 residues. V dropped 0 bases and J dropped 2 bases, with 7 bases sitting between them. CDR3 sequence: CASSLANRQETQYF. Here the CDR3 DNA reads TGTGCCAGCAGCTTAGCTAACAGACAAGAGACCCAGTACTTC.

The CDR3 spells CASSQQGRPLHF. The CDR3, as DNA: TGTGCCAGCAGCCAACAGGGACGGCCCCTCCACTTT. The chain has TRBV5-6 and TRBJ1-6; a possible D gene is TRBD1 (6 bases). The CDR3 consists of 12 residues. Trimming took 4 bases from V and 13 from J, leaving 12 bases between them. Germline V CDR1 and CDR2: SGHDT, YYEEEE. Together with reference TRBV5-6 and TRBJ1-6, the CDR3 gives the full variable domain: DAGVTQSPTHLIKTRGQQVTLRCSPKSGHDTVSWYQQALGQGPQFIFQYYEEEERQRGNFPDRFSGHQFPNYSSELNVNALLLGDSALYLCASSQQGRPLHFGNGTRLTVT.

The chain recombines TRBV5-1 with TRBJ1-1; TRBD1 matches 7 bases. Germline lookup yields CDR1 SGHRS and CDR2 YFSETQ. The trim removed 7 bases at V and 1 base at J, leaving 7 bases unmatched. The CDR3 contains 14 residues. The CDR3 DNA reads as TGCGCCAGCGCGGGTGGGGACAGGAACACTGAAGCTTTCTTT. Amino acid sequence: CASAGGDRNTEAFF.

The chain joins TRBV29-1 to TRBJ1-1; TRBD1 is a possible D gene (6 bases). Germline V gives CDR1 SQVTM, CDR2 ANQGSEA. The V end was cut by 7 bases, the J end by 2 bases, with 11 bases between. The CDR3 has 12 amino acids. CDR3 loop: CSAVQGNTEAFF. CDR3 DNA: TGCAGCGCAGTACAGGGTAACACTGAAGCTTTCTTT.

The chain combines TRBV10-1 with TRBJ1-5; D perhaps matches TRBD1 (5 bases). CDR3 length: 20 amino acids. The germline V gene encodes CDR1 WNHNN and CDR2 SYGVQD (reference sequence). V was pared by 2 bases and J by 0 bases, with 23 bases between. The CDR3 coding sequence is TGCGCCAGCAGTGAGGATGGGGGGGAGACAGACACAAATAGCAATCAGCCCCAGCATTTT. Amino acids: CASSEDGGETDTNSNQPQHF.

The rearrangement links TRBV29-1 to TRBJ2-1, with 13 nucleotides matching TRBD2. Germline CDR1 and CDR2: SQVTM and ANQGSEA. V shed 7 bases, J shed 4 bases, and the junction held 7 bases outside the gene matches. The CDR3 spans 15 residues. The CDR3 protein is CSATLAGGIYNEQFF. The CDR3 DNA sequence: TGCAGCGCAACACTAGCGGGAGGGATATACAATGAGCAGTTCTTC.

J is TRBJ2-2 and V is TRBV19; 9 nucleotides line up with TRBD2. CDR1 and CDR2 (germline): LNHDA, SQIVND (reference sequence). With V trimmed by 4 bases and J by 4 bases, 16 bases remained unmatched. The CDR3 extends over 19 amino acids. Here the CDR3 DNA reads TGTGCCAGTAGTACGTCGCCTAGCGGGATTCTTGGAGGCACCGGGGAGCTGTTTTTT. Protein sequence: CASSTSPSGILGGTGELFF. Supplemented by reference TRBV19 and TRBJ2-2, the full variable domain reads DGGITQSPKYLFRKEGQNVTLSCEQNLNHDAMYWYRQDPGQGLRLIYYSQIVNDFQKGDIAEGYSVSREKKESFPLTVTSAQKNPTAFYLCASSTSPSGILGGTGELFFGEGSRLTVL.

The CDR3 here is CAWSGVTGYTEAFF. The CDR3 DNA sequence: TGTGCCTGGAGTGGAGTCACAGGGTACACTGAAGCTTTCTTT. The chain combines TRBV30 with TRBJ1-1, with D tentatively TRBD1 (6 bases). V lost 1 base to trimming and J lost 3 bases, with 12 bases between them. The CDR3 runs 14 residues. Germline V gene sequence: CDR1 GTSNPN, CDR2 SVGIG (reference sequence).

This clone has only a few counts. The chain combines TRBV4-1 with TRBJ2-1; D is unclear. CDR3 length equals 15 residues. Germline V gene lookup returns CDR1 MGHRA and CDR2 YSYEKL. V was cut by 0 bases and J by 1 base, with 7 bases left in between. The CDR3 nucleotides read TGCGCCAGCAGCCAAGAACAGAGATCCTACAATGAGCAGTTCTTC. Its protein product is CASSQEQRSYNEQFF.

J is TRBJ1-5 and V is TRBV3-1 (or the pseudogene TRBV3-2); D gene unclear. The V gene lost 3 bases and the J gene lost 1 base, with 4 bases spanning the gap. The germline V gene has CDR1 LGHDT and CDR2 YNNKEL (reference sequence). This CDR3 comprises 13 residues. As DNA, the CDR3 is TGTGCCAGCAGCCAGGCAAGCAATCAGCCCCAGCATTTT. Translation gives CASSQASNQPQHF.

J is TRBJ1-1 and V is TRBV3-1 (or the pseudogene TRBV3-2); 12 bases fit TRBD1. Germline V gives CDR1 LGHDT, CDR2 YNNKEL (reference sequence). This CDR3 has 16 residues. V trimming: 9 bases; J trimming: 0 bases; junction bases outside the gene matches: 8. CDR3 protein: CARLSGQGAVNTEAFF. CDR3 nucleotides: TGTGCCAGGTTATCGGGACAGGGGGCAGTGAACACTGAAGCTTTCTTT.

As DNA, the CDR3 is TGTGCCAGCAGCTTCTTCCAGGGTCACACTGAAGCTTTCTTT. It translates to CASSFFQGHTEAFF. The V call is TRBV11-2, the J call TRBJ1-1; a weak D match, TRBD1 (5 bases). Trimming cost V 3 bases and J 3 bases, with 11 bases left between them. The CDR3 is 14 amino acids. CDR1 SGHAT and CDR2 FQNNGV come from the germline V gene.

CDR3 bases: TGTGCCAGCAATTTACAGGAATTTGAAGCTTTCTTT. It encodes CASNLQEFEAFF. The chain joins TRBV2 to TRBJ1-1; possible D gene TRBD1, 5 bases. The ends were cut back, 7 bases at V and 7 bases at J, with 13 bases in the middle. Germline-derived CDR1 and CDR2 are SNHLY and FYNNEI. This CDR3 spans 12 amino acids.

This clone was detected a few times. The rearrangement uses TRBV25-1 and TRBJ2-7; the match to TRBD1 covers 9 bases. The CDR3 loop spans 15 amino acids. Germline V gene data show CDR1 as MGHDK and CDR2 as SYGVNS. Losses at the gene ends were 5 bases for V and 3 bases for J; bases not matched to a gene: 8. In DNA form, the CDR3 reads TGTGCCAGCAGTCCGACAGGGGGGAATTACTACGAGCAGTACTTC. It encodes CASSPTGGNYYEQYF.

This chain joins TRBV25-1 and TRBJ2-5; TRBD2 agrees at 12 bases. The V gene end was trimmed by 5 bases and the J gene end by 6 bases; junction bases not matched to a gene: 4. The CDR3 sequence is 14 residues long. Germline assignment: CDR1 MGHDK and CDR2 SYGVNS. CDR3 nucleotide sequence: TGTGCCAGCAGTAAGACTAGCGGGAGTCAGACCCAGTACTTC. It codes for CASSKTSGSQTQYF.

This chain links TRBV5-1 with TRBJ1-4, with D perhaps TRBD1 (6 bases). The CDR3 runs 15 residues. V was clipped by 3 bases and J by 7 bases, with 16 bases between them. In germline, CDR1 is SGHRS, CDR2 YFSETQ. CDR3 sequence reads: CASSWGQGAGEKLFF. The DNA of the CDR3 is TGCGCCAGCAGCTGGGGGCAGGGCGCGGGTGAAAAACTGTTTTTT.

The chain joins TRBV29-1 to TRBJ2-5; the match to TRBD2 covers 7 bases. The CDR3 runs 16 residues. The germline CDR1 and CDR2 sequences are SQVTM and ANQGSEA. After removal of 5 bases from V and 0 bases from J, the junction contained 12 bases not matched to a gene. CDR3 sequence reads: CSVPPSGGAYQETQYF. For the CDR3, the DNA is TGCAGCGTTCCACCATCGGGAGGAGCGTACCAAGAGACCCAGTACTTC.

The genes are TRBV18 and TRBJ2-2; D is undetermined. CDR3 length: 15 amino acids. CDR1 is KGHSH and CDR2 is LQKENI in the germline V gene. Trimming left V 7 bases short and J 4 bases short, with 16 bases between. In nucleotides, the CDR3 is TGTGCCAGCTTCACCCGCTACCCACCCACCGGGGAGCTGTTTTTT. It yields the protein CASFTRYPPTGELFF. The whole variable domain, filled in from reference TRBV18 and TRBJ2-2, reads NAGVMQNPRHLVRRRGQEARLRCSPMKGHSHVYWYRQLPEEGLKFMVYLQKENIIDESGMPKERFSAEFPKEGPSILRIQQVVRGDSAAYFCASFTRYPPTGELFFGEGSRLTVL.

V is TRBV15 and J is TRBJ2-7; 8 positions match TRBD1. This CDR3 is 15 amino acids long. With V trimmed by 0 bases and J by 7 bases, 8 bases remained unmatched. The germline V gene has CDR1 LNHNV and CDR2 YYDKDF (reference sequence). This CDR3 is CATSRDHRGRKEQYF. For the CDR3, the DNA is TGTGCCACCAGCAGAGATCACAGGGGGAGGAAGGAGCAGTACTTC.

V gene TRBV18 combines with J gene TRBJ2-7; 8 nucleotides match TRBD1. The germline V gene encodes CDR1 KGHSH and CDR2 LQKENI. J lost 2 bases, V lost 3 bases, and 3 bases had no gene match. CDR3 length: 14 amino acids. The CDR3 is CASSPGQAAYEQYF. DNA of the CDR3: TGTGCCAGCTCACCGGGACAGGCAGCCTACGAGCAGTACTTC.

The chain employs TRBV5-1 and TRBJ2-7, with D unresolved. The CDR3 consists of 14 residues. Trimming pared 0 bases from V and 4 bases from J, leaving 11 bases between. The germline V gene has CDR1 SGHRS and CDR2 YFSETQ. The CDR3 loop reads CASSLDGGLYEQYF. In DNA, the CDR3 is TGCGCCAGCAGCTTGGACGGCGGATTATACGAGCAGTACTTC.

The chain joins TRBV7-9 to TRBJ1-1, with D uncertain. The CDR3 extends over 13 amino acids. Trimming shortened V by 10 bases and J by 5 bases, and 17 bases separated the two germline ends. CDR1 and CDR2 (germline): SEHNR, FQNEAQ (reference sequence). The CDR3 DNA sequence: TGTGCCACGCGGGTAACGGAAGGAACTGAAGCTTTCTTT. It is translated as CATRVTEGTEAFF.

This clone was seen just once. V gene TRBV4-1 combines with J gene TRBJ2-7; 9 bases match TRBD1. Germline V gives CDR1 MGHRA, CDR2 YSYEKL. The CDR3 totals 14 residues. With V trimmed by 3 bases and J by 3 bases, 3 bases remained unmatched. CDR3 in DNA: TGCGCCAGCAGCCACCCGGGACAGGGCTACGAGCAGTACTTC. This gives the protein CASSHPGQGYEQYF.